This T cell receptor beta chain was sequenced for a study of blood T cell repertoires in COVID-19. This table comes from immunoSEQ multiplex PCR, and its TCRdb copy is limited to in-frame clones, with some not included. The sample has 150,000 or so clones; over 75% are singletons. Participants had their cohort set by participant-reported clinical history. This clone has more than one count but fewer than ten. The junction had 9 bases not matched to a gene; V was cut back by 2 bases and J by 0 bases. The CDR3 consists of 17 residues. Germline assignment: CDR1 KGHSH and CDR2 LQKENI. This clonotype was sampled from a woman between 50 and 59 years old who had recovered from COVID-19. The rearrangement links TRBV18 to TRBJ2-7; 8 bases line up with TRBD2. What was sequenced was PBMCs or T cells enriched from blood (not recorded which). In DNA, the CDR3 is TGTGCCAGCTCACCATATCAAGGCGGGGGGAACTCCTACGAGCAGTACTTC. As protein: CASSPYQGGGNSYEQYF.